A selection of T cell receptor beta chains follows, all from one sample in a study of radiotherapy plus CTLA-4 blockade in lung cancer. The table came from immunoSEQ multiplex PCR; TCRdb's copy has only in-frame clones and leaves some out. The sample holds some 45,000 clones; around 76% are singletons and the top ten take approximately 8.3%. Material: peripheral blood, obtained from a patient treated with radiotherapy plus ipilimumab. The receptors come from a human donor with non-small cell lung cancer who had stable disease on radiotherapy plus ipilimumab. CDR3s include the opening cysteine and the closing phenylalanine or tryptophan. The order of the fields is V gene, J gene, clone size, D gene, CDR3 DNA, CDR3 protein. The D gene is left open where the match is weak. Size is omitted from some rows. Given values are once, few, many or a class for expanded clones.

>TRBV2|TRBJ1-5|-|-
TGTGCCAGCAGTCAACTCCGACAGGATAGCAATCAGCCCCAGCATTTT
CASSQLRQDSNQPQHF
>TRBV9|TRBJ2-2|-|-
TGTGCCAGCAGCGTTAGAAGAACAGGAACGAACACCGGGGAGCTGTTTTTT
CASSVRRTGTNTGELFF
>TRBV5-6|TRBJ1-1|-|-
TGTGCCAGCAGCTTCAGGGCAGTTTTACTGAACACTGAAGCTTTCTTT
CASSFRAVLLNTEAFF
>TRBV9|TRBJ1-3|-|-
TGTGCCAGCAGCGCCGCAATTTCCCCTGGAAACACCATATATTTT
CASSAAISPGNTIYF
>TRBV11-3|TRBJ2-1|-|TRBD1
TGTGCCAGCAGCTTAGTAGGGACAGGGGGGGATGAGCAGTTCTTC
CASSLVGTGGDEQFF
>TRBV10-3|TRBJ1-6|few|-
TGTGCCATCAAGGGGCAGCAGGGATCACCCCTCCACTTT
CAIKGQQGSPLHF
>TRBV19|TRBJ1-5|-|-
TGTGCCACCACGTCGTATAGCAATCAGCCCCAGCATTTT
CATTSYSNQPQHF
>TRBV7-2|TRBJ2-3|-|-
TGTGCCAGCAGCTCCCTGCCAAGCACAGATACGCAGTATTTT
CASSSLPSTDTQYF
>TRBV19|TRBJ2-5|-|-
TGTGCCAGTAGTATAACTGGACGAGGGGAGACCCAGTACTTC
CASSITGRGETQYF
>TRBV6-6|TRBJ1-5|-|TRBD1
TGTGCCAGCAACCTTGACAGGGGAGGCAATCAGCCCCAGCATTTT
CASNLDRGGNQPQHF
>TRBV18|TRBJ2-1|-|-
TGTGCCAGCTCTCCTCTATACCGATATGGGTACAATGAGCAGTTCTTC
CASSPLYRYGYNEQFF
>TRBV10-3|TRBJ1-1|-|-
TGTGCCATCAGTGAGTCGAGCGGAACTGCTGAAGCTTTCTTT
CAISESSGTAEAFF
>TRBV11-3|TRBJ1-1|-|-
TGTGCCAGCAGCTCGACCACGGGGGTGAACACTGAAGCTTTCTTT
CASSSTTGVNTEAFF